The rows below give T cell receptor beta chains drawn from one sample of a study of CD8 T cells in acute hepatitis C reinfection. Generated by immunoSEQ multiplex PCR, the TCRdb table keeps only in-frame clones and is missing some. The sample holds 30,000 to 40,000 clones; 85% to 90% are singletons and the top ten take more than 0.4%. What was sequenced was naive CD8+ T cells from PBMCs. The source is a young man with chronic hepatitis C. CDR3s include the opening cysteine and the closing phenylalanine or tryptophan. Fields, in order: D gene, V gene, J gene, clone size, CDR3 protein, CDR3 DNA. D genes are given only for firm matches. Only part of the rows carry a size: once, few, many, or a class if the clone is expanded.

D gene: .
V gene: TRBV6-1
J gene: TRBJ2-5
clone size: .
CDR3 protein: CASSEAKLKTETQYF
CDR3 DNA: TGTGCCAGCAGTGAAGCAAAGTTAAAGACGGAGACCCAGTACTTC

D gene: .
V gene: TRBV6-5
J gene: TRBJ2-1
clone size: .
CDR3 protein: CASSLGTHNEQFF
CDR3 DNA: TGTGCCAGCAGTCTCGGGACCCACAATGAGCAGTTCTTC

D gene: .
V gene: TRBV19
J gene: TRBJ1-1
clone size: .
CDR3 protein: CASSMTAWDTEAFF
CDR3 DNA: TGTGCCAGTAGTATGACAGCGTGGGACACTGAAGCTTTCTTT

D gene: TRBD1
V gene: TRBV7-7
J gene: TRBJ2-7
clone size: .
CDR3 protein: CASSLGTGTEQYF
CDR3 DNA: TGTGCTAGCAGCTTAGGGACAGGGACCGAGCAGTACTTC

D gene: .
V gene: TRBV7-9
J gene: TRBJ2-1
clone size: .
CDR3 protein: CASSLGGSEQFF
CDR3 DNA: TGTGCCAGCAGCTTAGGGGGGTCTGAGCAGTTCTTC

D gene: .
V gene: TRBV29-1
J gene: TRBJ1-3
clone size: .
CDR3 protein: CSVAGTGNTIYF
CDR3 DNA: TGCAGCGTTGCGGGGACTGGAAACACCATATATTTT

D gene: .
V gene: TRBV19
J gene: TRBJ2-7
clone size: .
CDR3 protein: CASSADYYEQYF
CDR3 DNA: TGTGCCAGTAGTGCCGACTACTACGAGCAGTACTTC

D gene: TRBD2
V gene: TRBV10-2
J gene: TRBJ2-1
clone size: .
CDR3 protein: CASRESSGGAYNEQFF
CDR3 DNA: TGCGCCAGCCGTGAGTCTAGCGGGGGGGCCTACAATGAGCAGTTCTTC

D gene: .
V gene: TRBV10-3
J gene: TRBJ2-7
clone size: .
CDR3 protein: CAISEPSYEQYF
CDR3 DNA: TGTGCCATCAGTGAGCCGTCCTACGAGCAGTACTTC

D gene: .
V gene: TRBV9
J gene: TRBJ2-4
clone size: .
CDR3 protein: CASSVATGRDIQYF
CDR3 DNA: TGTGCCAGCAGCGTAGCTACAGGGAGGGACATTCAGTACTTC

D gene: TRBD1
V gene: TRBV4-1
J gene: TRBJ1-1
clone size: .
CDR3 protein: CASSHRTGNGAFF
CDR3 DNA: TGCGCCAGCAGCCACAGGACAGGGAACGGAGCTTTCTTT

D gene: .
V gene: TRBV6-5
J gene: TRBJ2-2
clone size: .
CDR3 protein: CASSFTNTGELFF
CDR3 DNA: TGTGCCAGCAGTTTTACCAACACCGGGGAGCTGTTTTTT

D gene: .
V gene: TRBV29-1
J gene: TRBJ2-7
clone size: once
CDR3 protein: CSVDLGSYEQYF
CDR3 DNA: TGCAGCGTTGACCTCGGTTCCTACGAGCAGTACTTC

D gene: .
V gene: TRBV18
J gene: TRBJ2-1
clone size: .
CDR3 protein: CASSEGIKSIHEQFF
CDR3 DNA: TGTGCCAGCTCAGAGGGAATCAAATCGATCCATGAGCAGTTCTTC

D gene: .
V gene: TRBV6-1
J gene: TRBJ2-1
clone size: .
CDR3 protein: CASSAGNSYNEQFF
CDR3 DNA: TGTGCCAGCAGTGCAGGGAATTCCTACAATGAGCAGTTCTTC

D gene: TRBD2
V gene: TRBV27
J gene: TRBJ2-1
clone size: .
CDR3 protein: CASSLGSGRFNEQFF
CDR3 DNA: TGTGCCAGCAGTTTGGGGAGCGGGAGGTTCAATGAGCAGTTCTTC

D gene: TRBD1
V gene: TRBV27
J gene: TRBJ2-7
clone size: .
CDR3 protein: CASSFSGTGGGYEQYF
CDR3 DNA: TGTGCCAGCAGTTTCTCCGGAACAGGGGGCGGATACGAGCAGTACTTC

D gene: .
V gene: TRBV7-9
J gene: TRBJ2-3
clone size: .
CDR3 protein: CASSLRLTDTQYF
CDR3 DNA: TGTGCCAGCAGCTTACGACTAACAGATACGCAGTATTTT

D gene: .
V gene: TRBV6-5
J gene: TRBJ2-3
clone size: .
CDR3 protein: CASSYSVKDTQYF
CDR3 DNA: TGTGCCAGCAGTTATTCGGTAAAAGATACGCAGTATTTT

D gene: .
V gene: TRBV6-5
J gene: TRBJ1-4
clone size: once
CDR3 protein: CASRPGATNEKLFF
CDR3 DNA: TGTGCCAGCAGACCAGGGGCAACTAATGAAAAACTGTTTTTT

D gene: .
V gene: TRBV5-4
J gene: TRBJ1-1
clone size: .
CDR3 protein: CASSFWHGEAFF
CDR3 DNA: TGTGCCAGCAGCTTTTGGCACGGTGAAGCTTTCTTT

D gene: .
V gene: TRBV15
J gene: TRBJ1-4
clone size: .
CDR3 protein: CATSSSEKLFF
CDR3 DNA: TGTGCCACCAGCAGTTCCGAAAAACTGTTTTTT

D gene: TRBD1
V gene: TRBV10-3
J gene: TRBJ1-1
clone size: .
CDR3 protein: CAISAQGANTEAFF
CDR3 DNA: TGTGCCATCAGTGCGCAGGGGGCGAACACTGAAGCTTTCTTT

D gene: .
V gene: TRBV13
J gene: TRBJ2-3
clone size: .
CDR3 protein: CASAVTDTQYF
CDR3 DNA: TGTGCCAGCGCAGTCACAGATACGCAGTATTTT

D gene: .
V gene: TRBV14
J gene: TRBJ2-7
clone size: .
CDR3 protein: CASSPPMRVEQYF
CDR3 DNA: TGTGCCAGCAGCCCCCCTATGAGGGTTGAGCAGTACTTC

D gene: .
V gene: TRBV7-9
J gene: TRBJ2-2
clone size: .
CDR3 protein: CASSSSTGELFF
CDR3 DNA: TGTGCCAGCAGCTCATCCACCGGGGAGCTGTTTTTT

D gene: .
V gene: TRBV4-1
J gene: TRBJ2-1
clone size: .
CDR3 protein: CASSVNPAGGNEQFF
CDR3 DNA: TGCGCCAGCAGCGTAAATCCGGCTGGGGGCAATGAGCAGTTCTTC

D gene: .
V gene: TRBV19
J gene: TRBJ1-1
clone size: .
CDR3 protein: CASSMGATNTEAFF
CDR3 DNA: TGTGCCAGTAGTATGGGGGCCACGAACACTGAAGCTTTCTTT

D gene: TRBD2
V gene: TRBV5-1
J gene: TRBJ2-7
clone size: .
CDR3 protein: CASSPTGTSGIDEQYF
CDR3 DNA: TGCGCCAGCAGCCCCACCGGGACTAGCGGGATCGATGAGCAGTACTTC

D gene: TRBD1
V gene: TRBV4-1
J gene: TRBJ2-5
clone size: .
CDR3 protein: CASSHRNRGQDEETQYF
CDR3 DNA: TGCGCCAGCAGCCACAGAAACCGGGGACAGGATGAAGAGACCCAGTACTTC

D gene: .
V gene: TRBV4-1
J gene: TRBJ2-4
clone size: .
CDR3 protein: CASSQGTRGTIQYF
CDR3 DNA: TGCGCCAGCAGCCAAGGTACGCGGGGTACCATTCAGTACTTC

D gene: TRBD1
V gene: TRBV13
J gene: TRBJ1-3
clone size: .
CDR3 protein: CASSDGTASGNTIYF
CDR3 DNA: TGTGCCAGCAGCGATGGGACAGCTTCTGGAAACACCATATATTTT

D gene: .
V gene: TRBV19
J gene: TRBJ2-1
clone size: .
CDR3 protein: CASSPLGSFSNEQFF
CDR3 DNA: TGTGCCAGTAGTCCACTAGGATCTTTCTCCAATGAGCAGTTCTTC

D gene: TRBD2
V gene: TRBV9
J gene: TRBJ2-1
clone size: .
CDR3 protein: CASSVDGGGMYNEQFF
CDR3 DNA: TGTGCCAGCAGCGTAGATGGCGGGGGAATGTACAATGAGCAGTTCTTC

D gene: TRBD1
V gene: TRBV6-6
J gene: TRBJ2-1
clone size: once
CDR3 protein: CASTPQGTENEQFF
CDR3 DNA: TGTGCCAGCACCCCACAGGGGACGGAGAATGAGCAGTTCTTC

D gene: .
V gene: TRBV7-9
J gene: TRBJ2-1
clone size: .
CDR3 protein: CASSLGSNEQFF
CDR3 DNA: TGTGCCAGCAGCCTGGGGAGCAATGAGCAGTTCTTC

D gene: .
V gene: TRBV11-2
J gene: TRBJ1-1
clone size: .
CDR3 protein: CASSLGGWSGAGGEAFF
CDR3 DNA: TGTGCCAGCAGCTTAGGCGGGTGGTCGGGCGCCGGAGGTGAAGCTTTCTTT